These 26 T cell receptor beta chains were sequenced from one sample in a study of T cell responses to AZD1222 COVID-19 vaccine. Libraries were prepared by immunoSEQ multiplex PCR; TCRdb keeps only in-frame clonotypes and omits some of them. The table includes more than 110,000 clones, about 90% detected once. Here the sequenced sample was peripheral blood, taken on day 0 of AZD1222 vaccination. These TCRs come from an adult in good health.

The chain joins TRBV4-1 to TRBJ2-7; perhaps TRBD2 as D (5 bases). This CDR3 has 14 residues. Germline V gene data show CDR1 as MGHRA and CDR2 as YSYEKL. Deletions cut 4 bases from V and 7 bases from J, with 17 bases between. The CDR3 sequence is CASSPTVLRREQYF. CDR3 bases: TGCGCCAGCAGCCCCACAGTTCTCAGGAGGGAGCAGTACTTC.

The chain joins TRBV9 to TRBJ1-4, with D perhaps matching TRBD1 (5 bases). Germline CDR1 SGDLS, CDR2 YYNGEE. The V and J ends lost 4 bases and 8 bases respectively, with 24 bases between them. There are 17 residues in the CDR3. CDR3 in amino acids: CASSKQAGTGIGEKLFF. The CDR3 nucleotides read TGTGCCAGCAGCAAGCAAGCCGGGACCGGGATTGGCGAAAAACTGTTTTTT.

The V gene is TRBV9, the J gene TRBJ1-4; no definite D call. The germline CDR1 and CDR2 sequences are SGDLS and YYNGEE. The V end was cut by 2 bases, the J end by 2 bases, with 7 bases between. The CDR3 extends over 14 amino acids. The CDR3 region is CASSVTATNEKLFF. CDR3 DNA: TGTGCCAGCAGCGTTACAGCTACTAATGAAAAACTGTTTTTT.

The table lists this clone with a few counts. This sequence joins TRBV3-1 (or the pseudogene TRBV3-2) and TRBJ1-4, with D perhaps TRBD1 (6 bases). The CDR3 consists of 14 residues. Germline V lookup: CDR1 LGHDT, CDR2 YNNKEL (reference sequence). The V gene lost 4 bases and the J gene lost 4 bases, with 10 bases spanning the gap. This chain's CDR3 is CASSPGHHNEKLFF. In DNA form, the CDR3 reads TGTGCCAGCAGCCCGGGACACCATAATGAAAAACTGTTTTTT.

The rearrangement links TRBV11-3 to TRBJ2-7; 7 bases line up with TRBD2. Germline assignment: CDR1 SGHNT and CDR2 YENEEA. CDR3 length: 15 amino acids. The V segment lost 5 bases and the J segment 7 bases; nucleotides outside the gene matches: 14. DNA for the CDR3: TGTGCCAGCAGCGTATCACCTAGCGGACTTTGGGAGCAGTACTTC. Residues: CASSVSPSGLWEQYF. The full variable domain, with the rest looked up from reference TRBV11-3 and TRBJ2-7, is EAGVVQSPRYKIIEKKQPVAFWCNPISGHNTLYWYLQNLGQGPELLIRYENEEAVDDSQLPKDRFSAERLKGVDSTLKIQPAELGDSAVYLCASSVSPSGLWEQYFGPGTRLTVT.

The chain uses TRBV10-1 and TRBJ1-3, with 7 bases lining up with TRBD1. This CDR3 spans 14 amino acids. Germline CDR1 WNHNN, CDR2 SYGVQD (reference sequence). V trimming: 0 bases; J trimming: 4 bases; junction bases outside the gene matches: 0. The CDR3 region has the DNA TGCGCCAGCAGTGAGTCGGGACAGGGAAACACCATATATTTT. Translated: CASSESGQGNTIYF.

This chain links TRBV19 with TRBJ2-1; 8 nucleotides line up with TRBD2. There are 15 residues in the CDR3. CDR1 is LNHDA and CDR2 is SQIVND in the germline V gene (reference sequence). V was pared by 9 bases and J by 3 bases, with 10 bases of the junction left unmatched. CDR3 nucleotide sequence: TGTGCCAGCGCTATGGGAGCGGGAGACTACAATGAGCAGTTCTTC. Amino acid sequence: CASAMGAGDYNEQFF. The entire variable domain, with the rest obtained from reference TRBV19 and TRBJ2-1, is as follows: DGGITQSPKYLFRKEGQNVTLSCEQNLNHDAMYWYRQDPGQGLRLIYYSQIVNDFQKGDIAEGYSVSREKKESFPLTVTSAQKNPTAFYLCASAMGAGDYNEQFFGPGTRLTVL.

The chain carries TRBV9 and TRBJ1-2; D unresolved. CDR1 and CDR2 from the germline V gene are SGDLS and YYNGEE. V dropped 4 bases and J dropped 5 bases, with 12 bases sitting between them. The CDR3 has 13 amino acids. This chain's CDR3 is CASSPRPDYGYTF. For the CDR3, the DNA is TGTGCCAGCAGCCCACGACCGGATTATGGCTACACCTTC. The full variable domain, with the rest looked up from reference TRBV9 and TRBJ1-2, is DSGVTQTPKHLITATGQRVTLRCSPRSGDLSVYWYQQSLDQGLQFLIQYYNGEERAKGNILERFSAQQFPDLHSELNLSSLELGDSALYFCASSPRPDYGYTFGSGTRLTVV.

The table lists this clone with a count of one. The rearrangement uses TRBV12-3 or TRBV12-4 and TRBJ1-5; D gene ambiguous. The CDR3 runs to 13 residues. V lost 3 bases to trimming and J lost 4 bases, with 7 bases between them. The CDR3 DNA is TGTGCCAGCAGTTTGATAGGGAATCAGCCCCAGCATTTT. Encoded protein: CASSLIGNQPQHF.

J is TRBJ1-5 and V is TRBV2, with D perhaps matching TRBD1 (5 bases). The CDR3 consists of 14 residues. The V end lost 7 bases, the J end lost 7 bases, and 17 bases lay between the germline ends. Germline V gene sequence: CDR1 SNHLY, CDR2 FYNNEI. CDR3 in DNA: TGTGCCAGCAAGGGCCAGGGACCGGGACAGCCCCAGCATTTT. Its protein is CASKGQGPGQPQHF.

The rearrangement joins TRBV30 to TRBJ2-6; 11 nucleotides align to TRBD1. This CDR3 spans 19 amino acids. V gave up 7 bases and J gave up 0 bases; unmatched junction bases: 14. CDR1 is GTSNPN, CDR2 SVGIG, per germline (reference sequence). CDR3: CASSTGVGQGVSGANVLTF. The CDR3, as DNA: TGTGCCTCTTCAACGGGTGTGGGACAGGGGGTCTCTGGGGCCAACGTCCTGACTTTC. Full variable domain (remainder filled in from reference TRBV30 and TRBJ2-6): SQTIHQWPATLVQPVGSPLSLECTVEGTSNPNLYWYRQAAGRGLQLLFYSVGIGQISSEVPQNLSASRPQDRQFILSSKKLLLSDSGFYLCASSTGVGQGVSGANVLTFGAGSRLTVL.

The V gene is TRBV7-6, the J gene TRBJ2-1, with unresolved D. CDR1 is SGHVS and CDR2 is FNYEAQ in the germline V gene. Trimming removed 0 bases at V and 5 bases at J, with 11 bases between. The CDR3 is 15 residues long. CDR3 in amino acids: CASSLAGRADNEQFF. The CDR3 DNA reads as TGTGCCAGCAGCTTAGCGGGCCGCGCCGACAATGAGCAGTTCTTC.

The chain links TRBV5-1 to TRBJ2-2; D may be TRBD2 (5 bases). V lost 0 bases to trimming and J lost 5 bases, with 8 bases between them. Germline lookup yields CDR1 SGHRS and CDR2 YFSETQ. The CDR3 sequence is 14 residues long. Here the CDR3 DNA reads TGCGCCAGCAGCTTGGATAGGGAGACCGGGGAGCTGTTTTTT. The encoded protein is CASSLDRETGELFF.

The V call is TRBV5-1, the J call TRBJ2-6; D possibly corresponds to TRBD2 (7 bases). V lost 8 bases to trimming and J lost 0 bases, with 12 bases between them. The CDR3 consists of 15 residues. Looked up from germline, CDR1 is SGHRS and CDR2 is YFSETQ. The DNA for the CDR3 is TGCGCCAGAGGGGGGGCCAACTCTGGGGCCAACGTCCTGACTTTC. Residues: CARGGANSGANVLTF. The full variable domain, completed using reference TRBV5-1 and TRBJ2-6, is KAGVTQTPRYLIKTRGQQVTLSCSPISGHRSVSWYQQTPGQGLQFLFEYFSETQRNKGNFPGRFSGRQFSNSRSEMNVSTLELGDSALYLCARGGANSGANVLTFGAGSRLTVL.

The chain recombines TRBV28 with TRBJ1-1; D is possibly TRBD1 (6 bases). This CDR3 has 15 amino acids. Germline loops: CDR1 MDHEN, CDR2 SYDVKM. Trimming left V 7 bases short and J 1 base short, with 16 bases between. This CDR3 is CASITGARGNTEAFF. Written as DNA, the CDR3 is TGTGCCAGCATCACGGGGGCAAGGGGGAACACTGAAGCTTTCTTT.

The V and J genes are TRBV23-1 and TRBJ1-2, with a tentative D call TRBD1 (6 bases). TRBV23-1 is an ORF, with its function uncertain. The CDR3 consists of 14 residues. V was trimmed by 3 bases and J by 0 bases, leaving 8 bases between them. The CDR3 DNA reads as TGCGCCAGCAGTCAGACAGGAGCTAACTATGGCTACACCTTC. This codes for CASSQTGANYGYTF.

The V call is TRBV12-3 or TRBV12-4, the J call TRBJ1-2; no definite D call. This CDR3 spans 12 amino acids. The V gene lost 5 bases and the J gene lost 1 base, with 5 bases spanning the gap. In DNA, the CDR3 is TGTGCCAGCAGTCAAGATAACTATGGCTACACCTTC. As protein: CASSQDNYGYTF.

The rearrangement links TRBV11-3 to TRBJ2-2; D call uncertain. Trimming cost V 5 bases and J 3 bases, with 10 bases left between them. The CDR3 is made up of 14 amino acids. Germline values: CDR1 SGHNT, CDR2 YENEEA. DNA for the CDR3: TGTGCCAGCAGCGCCGTAGGGTACACCGGGGAGCTGTTTTTT. It encodes CASSAVGYTGELFF.

The V gene is TRBV27, the J gene TRBJ1-5; D call uncertain. The CDR3 covers 16 residues. Germline-derived CDR1 and CDR2 are MNHEY and SMNVEV (reference sequence). Trimming cost V 8 bases and J 5 bases, with 22 bases left between them. The CDR3 DNA follows: TGTGCCAGCTCCTCAACGAAGGTCGGGATCGATCAGCCCCAGCATTTT. It yields the protein CASSSTKVGIDQPQHF.

The CDR3 DNA reads as TGTGCCAGCAGTCGCCGGGGGGCCTTTGATGAGCAGTTCTTC. Its protein is CASSRRGAFDEQFF. The chain has TRBV6-4 and TRBJ2-1; weak D call: TRBD2 (7 bases). The CDR3 consists of 14 residues. Trimming took 5 bases from V and 8 from J, leaving 16 bases between them. Germline lookup yields CDR1 MRHNA and CDR2 SNTAGT.

The chain's CDR3 is CASSEVGARQPQHF. The CDR3 DNA follows: TGTGCCAGCAGTGAAGTGGGGGCGCGGCAGCCCCAGCATTTT. The chain employs TRBV2 and TRBJ1-5, with D possibly matching TRBD1 (6 bases). The CDR3 is 14 residues long. Germline CDR1 reads SNHLY; CDR2 reads FYNNEI. Trimming stripped 1 base from V and 7 bases from J, with 11 bases between.

The chain recombines TRBV7-2 with TRBJ2-7; D unresolved. Looked up from germline, CDR1 is SGHTA and CDR2 is FQGNSA. The CDR3 is 17 residues long. V was clipped by 1 base and J by 5 bases, with 21 bases between them. CDR3 nucleotides: TGTGCCAGCAGCTTAGGGCTGGAGTTGAAAAATTTTGACGAGCAGTACTTC. Protein sequence: CASSLGLELKNFDEQYF.

V is TRBV29-1 and J is TRBJ2-3, with 9 bases identical to TRBD1. The CDR3 is 13 amino acids. Germline loops: CDR1 SQVTM, CDR2 ANQGSEA. The CDR3 coding sequence is TGCGGGGGGGACAGGGAGAACTCAGATACGCAGTATTTT. Protein sequence: CGGDRENSDTQYF.

This clone showed up many times. The chain links TRBV5-5 to TRBJ1-5; TRBD1 is a possible D gene (5 bases). The CDR3 spans 20 residues. V dropped 5 bases and J dropped 0 bases, with 27 bases sitting between them. Germline-derived CDR1 and CDR2 are SGHKS and YYEKEE (reference sequence). CDR3 nucleotide sequence: TGTGCCAGCAGGACCCAACCACTGGATCAGGGACCCTATAGCAATCAGCCCCAGCATTTT. Its protein product is CASRTQPLDQGPYSNQPQHF. The whole variable domain, remainder taken from reference TRBV5-5 and TRBJ1-5, is DAGVTQSPTHLIKTRGQQVTLRCSPISGHKSVSWYQQVLGQGPQFIFQYYEKEERGRGNFPDRFSARQFPNYSSELNVNALLLGDSALYLCASRTQPLDQGPYSNQPQHFGDGTRLSIL.

The chain couples TRBV4-2 to TRBJ1-5; D call uncertain. CDR1 LGHNA and CDR2 YNFKEQ come from the germline V gene. V was pared by 0 bases and J by 5 bases, with 8 bases between. The CDR3 has 14 residues. The DNA of the CDR3 is TGTGCCAGCAGCCAAGACGCGGGCTATCAGCCCCAGCATTTT. This encodes CASSQDAGYQPQHF.

This sequence joins TRBV29-1 and TRBJ2-1; D not certain. The V gene lost 4 bases and the J gene lost 6 bases, with 4 bases spanning the gap. The CDR3 is 10 amino acids. Per the germline V gene, CDR1 is SQVTM and CDR2 is ANQGSEA. The CDR3, as DNA: TGCAGCGTTGGGCCCAATGAGCAGTTCTTC. Protein sequence: CSVGPNEQFF.